This T cell receptor beta chain was sequenced in a study of blood T cell repertoires in COVID-19. The wider study: Specimens from acute and convalescent COVID-19 originated in the United States, Italy and Spain. Sample material is recorded as cDNA or gDNA derived from T cells, B-cell-depleted T cells, or PBMCs.

While infection was still active, Seattle patients were enrolled and then followed longitudinally. In the authors' workflow: Amplification of reference gene primers was used by the study to estimate nucleated cell counts. Sequencing was performed with immunoSEQ multiplex PCR; in TCRdb, only in-frame clones are kept and a portion is missing. V, J and clone size are taken as reported in that table, and D and trimming were inferred from the DNA itself. The sample holds about 130,000 clones; approximately 85% are singletons and the top ten take about 18%. The origin of this receptor is a man aged 30-40 years with COVID-19, enrolled during active disease. Sequenced material: peripheral blood.

The CDR3 here is CASSPSGNPQETQYF. The CDR3 bases are TGTGCCAGCAGCCCGAGCGGGAACCCTCAAGAGACCCAGTACTTC. The genes are TRBV7-9 and TRBJ2-5, with 7 bases identical to TRBD2. Trimming at V came to 5 bases and at J to 2 bases, leaving 8 bases not matched to a gene. CDR3 length: 15 residues. Germline CDR1 SEHNR, CDR2 FQNEAQ (reference sequence).